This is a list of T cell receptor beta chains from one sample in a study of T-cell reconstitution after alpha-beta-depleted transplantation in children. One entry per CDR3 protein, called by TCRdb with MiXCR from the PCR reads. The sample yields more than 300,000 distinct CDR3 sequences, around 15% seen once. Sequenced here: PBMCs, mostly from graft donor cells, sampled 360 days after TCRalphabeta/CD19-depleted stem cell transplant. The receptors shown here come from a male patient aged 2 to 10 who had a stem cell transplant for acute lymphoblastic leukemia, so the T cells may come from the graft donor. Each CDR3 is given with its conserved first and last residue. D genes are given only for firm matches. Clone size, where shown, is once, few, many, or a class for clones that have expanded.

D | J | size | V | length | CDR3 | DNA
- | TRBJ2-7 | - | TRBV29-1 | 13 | CSVESPGPSEQYF | TGCAGCGTTGAATCCCCGGGACCCAGCGAGCAGTACTTC
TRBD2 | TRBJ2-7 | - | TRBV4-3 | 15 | CASSQVAGPSYEQYF | TGCGCCAGCAGCCAAGTAGCGGGGCCCTCCTACGAGCAGTACTTC
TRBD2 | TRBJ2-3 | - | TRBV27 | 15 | CASSPGTSGRNTQYF | TGTGCCAGCAGCCCGGGGACTAGCGGGAGAAATACGCAGTATTTT
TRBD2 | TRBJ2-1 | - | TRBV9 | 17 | CASSVYTGLANYNEQFF | TGTGCCAGCAGCGTATACACGGGACTAGCGAATTACAATGAGCAGTTCTTC
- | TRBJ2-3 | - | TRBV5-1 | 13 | CASSPEMVDTQYF | TGCGCCAGCAGCCCTGAGATGGTGGATACGCAGTATTTT
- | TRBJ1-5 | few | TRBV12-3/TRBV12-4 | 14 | CASRSTPTNQPQHF | TGTGCCAGCAGATCGACCCCCACCAATCAGCCCCAGCATTTT
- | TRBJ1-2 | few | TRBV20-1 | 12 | CSASGGNYGYTF | TGCAGTGCTAGCGGAGGTAACTATGGCTACACCTTC
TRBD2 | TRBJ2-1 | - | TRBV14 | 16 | CASSPPRLAGVSEQFF | TGTGCCAGCAGCCCACCAAGGCTAGCGGGAGTATCTGAGCAGTTCTTC
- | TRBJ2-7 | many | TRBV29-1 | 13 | CSAQGDITYEQYF | TGCAGCGCCCAGGGTGATATTACCTACGAGCAGTACTTC
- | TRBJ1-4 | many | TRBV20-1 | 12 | CSATQGLEDGVF | TGCAGTGCCACACAGGGACTGGAGGATGGGGTTTTT
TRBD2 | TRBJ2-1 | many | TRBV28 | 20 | CASSLAEGLAGEGSYNEQFF | TGTGCCAGCAGTTTAGCGGAGGGACTAGCGGGAGAAGGGTCCTACAATGAGCAGTTCTTC
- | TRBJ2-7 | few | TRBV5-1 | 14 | CASSLRLERYEQYF | TGCGCCAGCAGCTTGCGGTTGGAGCGCTACGAGCAGTACTTC
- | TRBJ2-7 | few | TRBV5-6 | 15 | CASSLALAGYYEQYF | TGTGCCAGCAGCTTGGCCCTGGCGGGATACTACGAGCAGTACTTC
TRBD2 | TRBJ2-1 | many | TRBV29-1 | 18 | CSVETPPSLAGGNNEQFF | TGCAGCGTTGAAACGCCCCCCTCTCTAGCGGGGGGGAACAATGAGCAGTTCTTC
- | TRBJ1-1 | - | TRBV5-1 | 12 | CASSLYAPEAFF | TGCGCCAGCAGCTTGTACGCACCTGAAGCTTTCTTT
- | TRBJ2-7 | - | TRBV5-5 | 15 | CASSHRDTGTYEQYF | TGTGCCAGCAGCCATAGAGACACCGGAACCTACGAGCAGTACTTC
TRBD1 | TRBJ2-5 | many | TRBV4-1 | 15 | CASSQARGLVETQYF | TGCGCCAGCAGCCAAGCCAGGGGGTTGGTGGAGACCCAGTACTTC
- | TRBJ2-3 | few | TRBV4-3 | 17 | CASSRTGGGTGTDTQYF | TGCGCCAGCTCTAGGACGGGGGGCGGGACGGGTACAGATACGCAGTATTTT
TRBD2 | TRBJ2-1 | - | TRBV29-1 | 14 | CSVSLAGVTDEQFF | TGCAGCGTGTCACTAGCGGGAGTAACGGATGAGCAGTTCTTC
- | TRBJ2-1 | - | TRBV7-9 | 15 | CASSLVGTPDNEQFF | TGTGCCAGCAGCTTAGTCGGGACCCCGGACAATGAGCAGTTCTTC
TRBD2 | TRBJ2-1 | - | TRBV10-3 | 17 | CAIGGSGGWDSNNEQFF | TGTGCCATCGGGGGAAGCGGGGGTTGGGACTCGAACAATGAGCAGTTCTTC
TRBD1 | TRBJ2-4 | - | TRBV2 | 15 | CASSDEDRLKNIQYF | TGTGCCAGCAGTGATGAGGACAGGCTCAAAAACATTCAGTACTTC
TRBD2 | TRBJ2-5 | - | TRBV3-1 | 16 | CASSPWSLATQETQYF | TGTGCCAGCAGCCCGTGGTCACTAGCGACCCAAGAGACCCAGTACTTC
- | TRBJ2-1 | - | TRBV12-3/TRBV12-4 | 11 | CASRAGIEQFF | TGTGCCAGCAGAGCGGGCATAGAGCAGTTCTTC
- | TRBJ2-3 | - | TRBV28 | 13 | CASSSPDTDTQYF | TGTGCCAGCAGTTCCCCGGACACAGATACGCAGTATTTT
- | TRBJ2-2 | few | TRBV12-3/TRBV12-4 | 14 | CASSLADRAGELFF | TGTGCCAGCAGTTTGGCCGATAGGGCCGGGGAGCTGTTTTTT
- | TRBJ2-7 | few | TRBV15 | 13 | CATSRERGNEQYF | TGTGCCACCAGCAGAGAAAGGGGAAACGAGCAGTACTTC
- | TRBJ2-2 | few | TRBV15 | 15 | CATSRVLGNTGELFF | TGTGCCACCAGCAGAGTTCTAGGAAACACCGGGGAGCTGTTTTTT
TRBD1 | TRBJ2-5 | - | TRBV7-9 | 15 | CASSSGTGTGETQYF | TGTGCCAGCAGCTCCGGGACAGGAACGGGGGAGACCCAGTACTTC
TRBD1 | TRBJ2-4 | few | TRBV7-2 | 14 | CASSLGQLKNIQYF | TGTGCCAGCAGCCTGGGACAGCTTAAAAACATTCAGTACTTC
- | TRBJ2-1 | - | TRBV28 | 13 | CASRAHHYNEQFF | TGTGCCAGTCGGGCCCACCACTACAATGAGCAGTTCTTC
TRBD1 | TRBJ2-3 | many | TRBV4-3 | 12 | CASSFDRGLRYF | TGCGCCAGTAGTTTCGACAGGGGGCTACGGTATTTT
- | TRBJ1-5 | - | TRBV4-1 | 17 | CASSQAGVGTANQPQHF | TGCGCCAGCAGCCAAGCGGGGGTAGGGACGGCTAATCAGCCCCAGCATTTT
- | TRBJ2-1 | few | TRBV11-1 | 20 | CASSAGPWGSGARGYNEQFF | TGTGCCAGCAGCGCGGGACCTTGGGGCAGTGGGGCCCGGGGCTACAATGAGCAGTTCTTC
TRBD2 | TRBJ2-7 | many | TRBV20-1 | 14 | CSARGLAGVYEQYF | TGCAGTGCTCGCGGACTAGCGGGAGTCTACGAGCAGTACTTC
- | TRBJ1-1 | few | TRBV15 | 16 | CATSRDWWGKNTEAFF | TGTGCCACCAGCAGAGATTGGTGGGGCAAGAACACTGAAGCTTTCTTT
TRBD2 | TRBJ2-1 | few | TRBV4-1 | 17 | CASSQEDFGLASNEQFF | TGCGCCAGCAGCCAAGAGGACTTTGGACTAGCCTCGAATGAGCAGTTCTTC
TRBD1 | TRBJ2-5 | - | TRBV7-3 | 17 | CASSLTGRQGPQETQYF | TGTGCCAGCAGCTTAACGGGTCGACAGGGCCCACAAGAGACCCAGTACTTC
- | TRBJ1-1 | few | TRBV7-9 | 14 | CASSARAINTEAFF | TGTGCCAGCAGCGCCAGGGCGATAAACACTGAAGCTTTCTTT
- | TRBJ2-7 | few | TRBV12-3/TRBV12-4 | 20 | CASSLGPFTTGAGPLYEQYF | TGTGCCAGCAGTTTAGGGCCCTTTACGACAGGAGCAGGCCCACTGTACGAGCAGTACTTC
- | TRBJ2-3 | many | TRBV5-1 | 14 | CASSLPWGTDTQYF | TGCGCCAGCAGTCTCCCCTGGGGCACAGATACGCAGTATTTT
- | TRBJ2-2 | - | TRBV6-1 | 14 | CASSEGRNTGELFF | TGTGCCAGCAGTGAAGGGCGGAACACCGGGGAGCTGTTTTTT
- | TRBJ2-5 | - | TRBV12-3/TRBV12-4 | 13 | CASSFGRFETQYF | TGTGCCAGCAGTTTCGGACGCTTCGAGACCCAGTACTTC
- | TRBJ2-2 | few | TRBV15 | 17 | CATSRDSGWGHTGELFF | TGTGCCACCAGCAGAGATAGCGGGTGGGGGCACACCGGGGAGCTGTTTTTT
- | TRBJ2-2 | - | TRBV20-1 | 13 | CSAKGFFTGELFF | TGCAGTGCTAAGGGGTTCTTCACCGGGGAGCTGTTTTTT
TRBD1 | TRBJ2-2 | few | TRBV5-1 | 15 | CASSLRQGSTGELFF | TGCGCCAGCAGCTTGCGACAGGGAAGCACCGGGGAGCTGTTTTTT
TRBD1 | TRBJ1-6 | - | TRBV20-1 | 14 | CSARDRRYNSPLHF | TGCAGTGCTAGGGACAGGAGATATAATTCACCCCTCCACTTT
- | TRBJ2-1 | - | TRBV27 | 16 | CASSLRRSATYNEQFF | TGTGCCAGCAGTTTAAGGAGGAGTGCCACCTACAATGAGCAGTTCTTC
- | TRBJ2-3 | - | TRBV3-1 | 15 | CACSQVKGYTDTQYF | TGTGCCTGCAGCCAAGTCAAGGGATACACAGATACGCAGTATTTT
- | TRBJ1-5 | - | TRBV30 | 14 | CAWSATNPGQPQHF | TGTGCCTGGAGTGCCACAAACCCGGGGCAGCCCCAGCATTTT
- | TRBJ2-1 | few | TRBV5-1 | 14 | CASSLRDSRNEQFF | TGCGCCAGCAGCTTGAGGGATTCTCGGAATGAGCAGTTCTTC
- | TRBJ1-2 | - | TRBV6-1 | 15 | CASSDRALANYGYTF | TGTGCCAGCAGTGACCGGGCCCTAGCTAACTATGGCTACACCTTC
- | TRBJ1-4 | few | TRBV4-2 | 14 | CASSLAQGGEKLFF | TGTGCCAGCAGCCTCGCCCAGGGAGGGGAAAAACTGTTTTTT